This entry is about one TCR beta chain. This clonotype was recorded a few times. No antigen is known for it. Nothing much larger sits one base from this clone, and base qualities are not available. From its cysteine to its phenylalanine, the CDR3 spans 15 amino acids. The entry retains the CDR3 DNA only, 45 bases that are in frame from base 1. V is cut back by 2 bases and J by 4 bases, with 5 bases in the junction unmatched. This sample is drawn from a study of T-cell memory formation after mild COVID-19 (dated by TCRdb to about 2021). Study-wide context: TCR sequence clusters from the two donors were largely donor specific. T-cell clones expanding and contracting after mild COVID-19 in a couple of donors were tracked by longitudinal TCRalpha and TCRbeta repertoire sequencing. Two young, previously healthy adult volunteers, one female and one male, were included in the cohort. Points the paper makes about the study in general: Contracting CD4+ clones turned up mainly in the CM and EM memory subsets, whereas EMRA was where CD8+ clones were enriched. SARS-CoV-2 specificity was not confirmed for the second-wave clones peaking on day 37. Some responding clones were detected in pre-infection memory, which suggested that pre-existing cross-reactive memory T cells had joined the SARS-CoV-2 response. Only two mild cases were covered by the study, and larger cohorts that include severe cases with pre-infection samples were considered necessary. Clones contracting from day 15 to 85 had balanced CD4/CD8 phenotypes, while a second wave expanding from day 15 to 37 was biased towards CD4+.

Ficoll-Paque density gradient centrifugation was used to isolate PBMCs. For sequencing, an Illumina NovaSeq 6000 was employed. cDNA libraries for TCRalpha and TCRbeta were prepared by 5'RACE using constant-segment primers, with sample barcodes and unique molecular identifiers added. RNA was extracted from every sample with Trizol reagent. Libraries were amplified in two PCR steps, with a second sample barcode and Illumina TruSeq adapters added in the second step. Libraries were sequenced on an Illumina NovaSeq with 2 x 150 bp paired-end reads. The study's processing was this. With migec v1.2.7, reads were demultiplexed and then collapsed into UMI-guided consensus sequences. Using mixcr v2.1.11, UMI consensuses were aligned to TRA and TRB V and J templates and then assembled into clonotypes. A clonotype was counted as expanded or contracted only when both edgeR and NoisET called the clonotype significant, with the noise models trained on biological replicates. For edgeR calls, a false discovery rate-adjusted p below 0.01 and a log2 fold-change threshold of 1 were applied. As an exploratory analysis of dynamics, PCA with hierarchical clustering was applied to max-normalized trajectories of the 1000 most abundant clonotypes. Each responding clone was given a CD4 or CD8 phenotype based on the CD4+ and CD8+ repertoires, which had been sequenced separately. The public reads were quality trimmed at Q25 with fastp and then assembled into clones with MiXCR by TCRdb, keeping productive beta chains. Records with the same CDR3 protein are collapsed into one entry carrying the most frequent genes and DNA. TCRdb, not the original authors, processed these V and J calls. The sample table records 350,000 to 400,000 distinct CDR3 sequences; around 20% of these occur just once. About an eighth of the sample goes to the ten largest clones.

In this chain, TRBV12-3 or TRBV12-4 is recombined with TRBJ2-3, with 8 junctional bases fitting TRBD2. The clonotype comes from an adult woman who had mild COVID-19 (a few samples of this study predate the infection). The sample titles of this study are shuffled in the database, so cell type and time point are left out; the donor was told from shared clones. The sample was PBMCs or a T cell subset sorted from them (not recorded which). CDR3 region: CASSLRAGVADTQYF. The nucleotide sequence is TGTGCCAGCAGTTTACGAGCGGGAGTAGCAGATACGCAGTATTTT.